This T cell receptor beta chain was captured by sequencing in a study of technical replicates of blood from a handful of donors. Germline-derived CDR1 and CDR2 are MNHEY and SVGAGI. The CDR3 covers 14 residues. Trimming stripped 2 bases from V and 6 bases from J, with 13 bases between. The protocol was immunoSEQ multiplex PCR, while the TCRdb copy is restricted to in-frame clones and leaves out a portion. The sample lists some 70,000 clones, roughly 97% occurring once. Sequencing used T cells isolated from PBMCs. The rearrangement links TRBV6-5 to TRBJ1-2, with D hard to call. The origin of this receptor is a human donor in good health. The DNA of the CDR3 is TGTGCCAGCAGTTACACTCCGTCGTCCAATGGCTACACCTTC. This gives the protein CASSYTPSSNGYTF.